The rows below give T cell receptor beta chains drawn from one sample of a study of T cells after yellow fever vaccination. TCRdb called the 5' RACE reads again in MiXCR, with one record for every CDR3 protein. The profile shows under 400,000 distinct CDR3 sequences, around 10% of them singletons. The material sequenced was PBMCs, taken on the day of the first yellow fever vaccination. These receptors originate from a man aged 18 to 29 who received the YFV17D yellow fever vaccine. The CDR3 runs from the conserved cysteine through the conserved F or W. Fields, in order: V gene, D gene, clone size, J gene, CDR3 protein, CDR3 DNA. A D gene is named only where the DNA matches it firmly. The size entry is marked missing in some rows and otherwise reads once, few, many or a size class.

TRBV5-1	TRBD2	few	TRBJ2-5	CASSATSGGRGETQYF	TGCGCCAGCAGCGCAACTAGCGGGGGCCGCGGGGAGACCCAGTACTTC
TRBV7-9	-	-	TRBJ2-5	CASSNQPQYF	TGTGCCAGCAGCAACCAACCCCAGTACTTC
TRBV27	-	-	TRBJ2-5	CASTNGETQYF	TGTGCCAGCACCAACGGGGAGACCCAGTACTTC
TRBV11-2	-	-	TRBJ2-7	CASSVRVDEQYF	TGTGCCAGCAGCGTAAGGGTGGACGAGCAGTACTTC
TRBV5-4	TRBD2	-	TRBJ2-1	CASSSPLAGGQNEQFF	TGTGCCAGCAGCTCGCCCCTAGCGGGGGGGCAAAATGAGCAGTTCTTC
TRBV6-1	-	many	TRBJ2-3	CASSEGWGTDTQYF	TGTGCCAGCAGTGAAGGTTGGGGGACAGATACGCAGTATTTT
TRBV6-2/TRBV6-3	-	few	TRBJ1-5	CASSTNYRDSRGSNQPQHF	TGTGCCAGCAGTACAAACTACCGGGACTCACGGGGGAGCAATCAGCCCCAGCATTTT
TRBV7-8	TRBD1	few	TRBJ1-4	CASSRDSANEKLFF	TGTGCCAGCAGCCGGGACAGCGCTAATGAAAAACTGTTTTTT
TRBV5-1	-	many	TRBJ2-3	CASSLDHADTQYF	TGCGCCAGCAGCTTGGATCATGCAGATACGCAGTATTTT
TRBV24-1	TRBD2	few	TRBJ2-3	CATSVGLRTQYF	TGTGCCACCAGTGTGGGACTACGTACGCAGTATTTT
TRBV7-9	TRBD2	-	TRBJ2-7	CASVGRGGYEQYF	TGTGCCTCGGTTGGGCGGGGGGGCTACGAGCAGTACTTC
TRBV27	TRBD1	few	TRBJ1-5	CASSIGQGARNQPQHF	TGTGCCAGCAGTATAGGACAGGGGGCGAGGAATCAGCCCCAGCATTTT
TRBV5-1	TRBD2	-	TRBJ2-5	CASSPTSGGAVETQYF	TGCGCCAGCAGCCCGACTAGCGGGGGGGCCGTTGAGACCCAGTACTTC
TRBV10-3	-	few	TRBJ1-4	CATKRADLHEKLFF	TGTGCCACGAAACGGGCTGATTTACATGAAAAACTGTTTTTT
TRBV7-2	-	few	TRBJ2-3	CASSLQVPSTDTQYF	TGTGCCAGCAGCTTACAGGTCCCTAGCACAGATACGCAGTATTTT
TRBV29-1	-	few	TRBJ2-2	CSASGTYTGELFF	TGCAGCGCGTCGGGGACCTACACCGGGGAGCTGTTTTTT
TRBV30	-	-	TRBJ1-1	CAWSGALQGEAFF	TGTGCCTGGAGTGGGGCCCTTCAAGGGGAAGCTTTCTTT
TRBV12-3/TRBV12-4	TRBD2	few	TRBJ2-3	CASSLHSGGARTQYF	TGTGCCAGCAGTTTACACAGCGGGGGGGCCCGTACGCAGTATTTT
TRBV12-3/TRBV12-4	-	-	TRBJ1-1	CASSLSGVRAEAFF	TGTGCCAGCAGTTTGTCGGGGGTTCGCGCTGAAGCTTTCTTT
TRBV5-1	-	many	TRBJ2-6	CASSLQGSGANVLTF	TGTGCCAGCAGTTTGCAGGGGAGTGGGGCCAACGTCCTGACTTTC
TRBV7-9	-	-	TRBJ2-5	CASRPGGQETQYF	TGTGCCAGCAGGCCCGGGGGCCAAGAGACCCAGTACTTC
TRBV12-3/TRBV12-4	-	-	TRBJ1-5	CASSLALGNSNQPQHF	TGTGCCAGCAGTTTAGCCCTGGGAAATAGCAATCAGCCCCAGCATTTT
TRBV18	-	-	TRBJ2-1	CASSPVADSYNEQFF	TGTGCCAGCTCACCTGTAGCGGACTCCTACAATGAGCAGTTCTTC
TRBV7-8	-	few	TRBJ2-1	CASSLVGAVLNEQFF	TGTGCCAGCAGCTTAGTTGGGGCCGTCTTGAATGAGCAGTTCTTC
TRBV4-3	-	few	TRBJ1-6	CASSQDSIPGSYNSPLHF	TGCGCCAGCAGCCAAGATAGCATTCCGGGCTCCTATAATTCACCCCTCCACTTT
TRBV5-5	-	many	TRBJ2-4	CASSIGGDGRNIQYF	TGTGCCAGCAGCATTGGCGGGGACGGTAGAAACATTCAGTACTTC
TRBV5-1	TRBD1	-	TRBJ2-5	CASSPAGTGGGETQYF	TGCGCCAGCAGCCCTGCCGGGACAGGGGGCGGAGAGACCCAGTACTTC
TRBV3-1	TRBD1	many	TRBJ2-1	CASSWVDRGRNEQFF	TGTGCCAGCAGCTGGGTGGACAGGGGGCGAAATGAGCAGTTCTTC
TRBV5-1	-	-	TRBJ1-6	CASSSLPGENSPLHF	TGCGCCAGCAGCTCACTCCCAGGGGAGAATTCACCCCTCCACTTT
TRBV20-1	-	few	TRBJ2-7	CSARDWAYEQYF	TGCAGTGCTAGAGACTGGGCCTACGAGCAGTACTTC
TRBV9	TRBD1	few	TRBJ2-1	CASSDRDRADNEQFF	TGTGCCAGCAGCGACCGGGACAGGGCAGACAATGAGCAGTTCTTC
TRBV12-3/TRBV12-4	TRBD1	few	TRBJ1-1	CASRETGDTEAFF	TGTGCCAGCAGAGAGACAGGGGACACTGAAGCTTTCTTT
TRBV20-1	-	-	TRBJ1-1	CSARDFSSGAEAFF	TGCAGTGCTAGAGATTTTAGTTCGGGGGCTGAAGCTTTCTTT
TRBV12-3/TRBV12-4	-	few	TRBJ2-5	CASSFGRSQETQYF	TGTGCCAGCAGTTTTGGCAGATCCCAAGAGACCCAGTACTTC
TRBV4-2	TRBD2	many	TRBJ2-2	CASSLNGGDTGELFF	TGTGCCAGCAGCCTTAACGGGGGGGACACCGGGGAGCTGTTTTTT
TRBV20-1	TRBD2	-	TRBJ2-1	CSASGGAGEQFF	TGCAGTGCTAGCGGGGGGGCCGGAGAGCAGTTCTTC
TRBV5-6	-	few	TRBJ2-3	CASSYRRDTQYF	TGTGCCAGCAGCTATAGAAGAGATACGCAGTATTTT